Sequencing of this T cell receptor (beta chain) was carried out in a study of identical twins. General study points: Cord blood beta clonotypes that were abundant carried fewer insertions, and memory repertoires showed no such trend.

TCRdb recomputed calls from the 5' RACE reads with MiXCR, one row per CDR3 protein. Counted here are some 760,000 distinct CDR3 sequences, roughly 18% occurring once; the ten biggest clones make up roughly 14%. This clonotype occurred a few times. Its antigen is unidentified. Donors uniformly comprised healthy Caucasians. With V trimmed by 4 bases and J by 3 bases, 5 bases remained unmatched. Germline V gene lookup returns CDR1 KGHSH and CDR2 LQKENI. This CDR3 region has 16 residues. The same specimen was also included in a second study, on T cells expressing NK-cell markers.

The sequenced sample consisted of PBMCs. This sequence originates from a woman younger than 30 in good health. The chain is built from TRBV18 and TRBJ2-6; TRBD1 matches 8 bases. CDR3: CASSHGQGGGANVLTF. In DNA form, the CDR3 reads TGTGCCAGCTCACACGGACAGGGTGGTGGGGCCAACGTCCTGACTTTC.